A single sample gave rise to the 14 T cell receptor beta chains below, sequenced in a study of shared clonotypes between healthy human individuals. Generated by immunoSEQ multiplex PCR, the TCRdb table keeps only in-frame clones and is missing some. Found here are hundreds of thousands of clones, about 78% of them singletons; the top ten hold 1.8%. The sample taken for sequencing was memory CD4+ T cells sorted from blood. Subset of the sample: CD45RA-negative fraction. These receptors all stem from a woman aged 25 to 45 in good health.

The J gene is TRBJ2-7, the V gene TRBV7-8, with D perhaps given as TRBD1 or TRBD2 (5 bases each). Germline-derived CDR1 and CDR2 are SGHVS and FQNEAQ. V gave up 4 bases and J gave up 7 bases, with 14 bases separating them. There are 13 residues in the CDR3. The DNA for the CDR3 is TGTGCCAGCAGCTATCCCGGGGCTCAGGAGCAGTACTTC. Translating it yields CASSYPGAQEQYF.

The CDR3 nucleotides read TGTGCCAGCAGCTTAAGTCTAGCGGGAGGGCGGAGCAATGAGCAGTTCTTC. Amino acids: CASSLSLAGGRSNEQFF. The chain employs TRBV11-2 and TRBJ2-1; 12 nucleotides align to TRBD2. The germline V gene has CDR1 SGHAT and CDR2 FQNNGV. This CDR3 has 17 amino acids. Losses at the gene ends were 2 bases for V and 6 bases for J; bases not matched to a gene: 8.

This rearrangement joins TRBV7-9 to TRBJ1-4; no clear D gene. V was shortened by 3 bases and J by 3 bases, with 8 bases between the two germline ends. CDR3 size: 14 residues. Germline CDR1 and CDR2: SEHNR and FQNEAQ (reference sequence). The CDR3 protein is CASSFTAPNEKLFF. The CDR3 nucleotides read TGTGCCAGCAGCTTTACTGCCCCTAATGAAAAACTGTTTTTT.

With respect to this clone: The same CDR3 also results from other DNA sequences found in this sample. The chain is built from TRBV2 and TRBJ1-5, with 7 bases identical to TRBD1. V was clipped by 7 bases and J by 3 bases; unmatched bases: 3. The V gene's germline CDR1 is SNHLY and CDR2 FYNNEI. This CDR3 has 13 amino acids. The CDR3 DNA reads as TGTGCCAGCACACAGGGGCCCAATCAGCCCCAGCATTTT. It translates to CASTQGPNQPQHF.

The chain carries TRBV23-1 and TRBJ2-4; a weak D match, TRBD1 (6 bases). TRBV23-1 is designated an ORF whose function remains uncertain. The V end lost 3 bases, the J end lost 5 bases, and 14 bases lay between the germline ends. The CDR3 loop spans 15 amino acids. The CDR3 is CASSQPGEGENIQYF. The CDR3 nucleotides read TGCGCCAGCAGTCAGCCGGGTGAGGGGGAAAACATTCAGTACTTC.

The chain recombines TRBV10-3 with TRBJ2-1, with 10 positions matching TRBD1. The CDR3 sequence is 13 residues long. J was trimmed by 6 bases and V by 11 bases; bases with no gene match: 7. The germline CDR1 and CDR2 sequences are ENHRY and SYGVKD. The CDR3 protein is CAVSRTGGNEQFF. CDR3 DNA sequence: TGTGCCGTGTCTAGGACAGGGGGCAATGAGCAGTTCTTC.

This chain uses TRBV5-1 with TRBJ1-5; D gene ambiguous. The V end was cut by 1 base, the J end by 0 bases, with 5 bases between. Germline-derived CDR1 and CDR2 are SGHRS and YFSETQ. CDR3 length: 14 amino acids. This chain's CDR3 is CASSLTSSNQPQHF. The DNA of the CDR3 is TGCGCCAGCAGCTTGACTAGTAGCAATCAGCCCCAGCATTTT.

The chain recombines TRBV5-1 with TRBJ1-2, with no clear D. V gave up 4 bases and J gave up 2 bases, with 6 bases separating them. The CDR3 contains 12 residues. Germline V CDR1 and CDR2: SGHRS, YFSETQ. The CDR3 DNA is TGCGCCAGCAGCGGACGGAACTATGGCTACACCTTC. Protein: CASSGRNYGYTF.

This clone has more than one count but fewer than ten. J is TRBJ1-4 and V is TRBV9; the match to TRBD1 covers 8 bases. With V trimmed by 0 bases and J by 8 bases, 6 bases remained unmatched. This CDR3 has 15 residues. Germline V gene sequence: CDR1 SGDLS, CDR2 YYNGEE. The chain's CDR3 is CASSVEDRGGEKLFF. The CDR3 nucleotides read TGTGCCAGCAGCGTAGAAGACAGGGGTGGCGAAAAACTGTTTTTT.

V is TRBV28 and J is TRBJ1-2; no clear D. The CDR3 runs 13 residues. Germline loops: CDR1 MDHEN, CDR2 SYDVKM. The DNA for the CDR3 is TGTGTCACCCCCTCCCTATTTAACTATGGCTACACCTTC. As protein: CVTPSLFNYGYTF.

This clone was observed a single time. The chain combines TRBV10-3 with TRBJ2-7; TRBD2 is a possible D gene (6 bases). V dropped 7 bases and J dropped 3 bases, with 13 bases sitting between them. This CDR3 is built from 13 residues. Germline CDR1 ENHRY, CDR2 SYGVKD. The CDR3 loop reads CAITKAEGYEQYF. For the CDR3, the DNA is TGTGCCATCACAAAGGCGGAGGGCTACGAGCAGTACTTC.

The J gene is TRBJ1-1, the V gene TRBV6-5, with a weak D call TRBD1 (6 bases). Per the germline V gene, CDR1 is MNHEY and CDR2 is SVGAGI. The CDR3 runs to 16 residues. Trimming shortened V by 4 bases and J by 4 bases, and 19 bases separated the two germline ends. The CDR3 DNA reads as TGTGCCAGCAGTTCGTACCTCTTGGGGGGCCTCACTGAAGCTTTCTTT. Translating gives CASSSYLLGGLTEAFF.

This rearrangement joins TRBV19 to TRBJ1-4; 9 bases map to TRBD1. Unmatched junction bases numbered 7, after V lost 3 bases and J lost 8 bases. This CDR3 spans 15 amino acids. Germline V CDR1 and CDR2: LNHDA, SQIVND (reference sequence). The CDR3 bases are TGTGCCAGTAGTATCCGGGACAGGGCTGCCGAAAAACTGTTTTTT. Translating it yields CASSIRDRAAEKLFF.

The V gene is TRBV27, the J gene TRBJ2-7, with D perhaps TRBD2 (6 bases). The germline CDR1 and CDR2 sequences are MNHEY and SMNVEV (reference sequence). The CDR3 extends over 13 amino acids. V dropped 11 bases and J dropped 3 bases, with 17 bases sitting between them. This CDR3 is CAFPVPSVYEQYF. The CDR3 DNA is TGTGCCTTCCCTGTGCCTAGCGTCTACGAGCAGTACTTC.